The T cell receptor (beta chain) under discussion was sequenced for a study of CD8 T cells in Susac syndrome. The authors sequenced TCR beta from blood CD8+ and CD4+ T cells. Negative isolation was applied to CD8+ and CD4+ T cells, and FACS enrichment was applied to TEMRA cells. The CDR3 loop spans 14 amino acids. V was trimmed by 4 bases and J by 3 bases, leaving 13 bases between them. Germline V gene sequence: CDR1 SGHTA, CDR2 FQGNSA. RNA, at about 0.5 to 1 ug, was reverse transcribed with random hexamers. The amplification used immunoSEQ multiplex PCR on TCR beta CDR3; it spanned 54 Vbeta and 13 Jbeta. TCRdb independently ran MiXCR on the immunoSEQ multiplex PCR reads; one entry per CDR3 protein. The data show 180,000 or so distinct CDR3 sequences, with 90% to 95% seen just once and about 0.094% held by the top ten.

Material for sequencing was CD4+ T cells from PBMCs. V gene TRBV7-2 combines with J gene TRBJ2-7; D remains ambiguous. The sequence derives from a human donor in good health. CDR3 amino acids: CASSSRHGVYEQYV. The CDR3 coding sequence is TGTGCCAGCAGCTCGAGACACGGCGTCTACGAGCAGTACGTC.